The 9 T cell receptor beta chains given below trace back to one sample, sequenced in a study of blood T cell repertoires in COVID-19. Data came from immunoSEQ multiplex PCR; TCRdb stores just in-frame clones and leaves some out. The sample shows roughly 410,000 clones, approximately 90% of them seen only once. What was sequenced was peripheral blood. Receptors were obtained from a woman aged 35 to 49 with COVID-19, enrolled during active disease.

The chain couples TRBV11-2 to TRBJ1-2, with 9 bases aligning to TRBD1. Germline V gives CDR1 SGHAT, CDR2 FQNNGV. The CDR3 loop spans 17 amino acids. Germline trimming cut 4 bases from V and 1 base from J; bases unmatched to any gene: 10. The CDR3 protein is CASSSWDRAFYNYGYTF. In DNA form, the CDR3 reads TGTGCCAGCAGCTCCTGGGACAGGGCCTTTTATAACTATGGCTACACCTTC. The full variable domain, its missing parts supplied by reference TRBV11-2 and TRBJ1-2, is EAGVAQSPRYKIIEKRQSVAFWCNPISGHATLYWYQQILGQGPKLLIQFQNNGVVDDSQLPKDRFSAERLKGVDSTLKIQPAKLEDSAVYLCASSSWDRAFYNYGYTFGSGTRLTVV.

The genes are TRBV6-6 and TRBJ1-2; 7 bases are shared with TRBD1. Looked up from germline, CDR1 is MNHNY and CDR2 is SVGAGI (reference sequence). With 4 bases clipped from V and 5 bases from J, the junction kept 4 bases outside the gene matches. The CDR3 totals 13 residues. The DNA for the CDR3 is TGTGCCAGCAGTTGGGACAGCGCATATGGCTACACCTTC. Its protein product is CASSWDSAYGYTF.

CDR3 region: CASSLGGGGDYGYTF. The CDR3, as DNA: TGTGCCAGCAGTTTAGGGGGGGGCGGTGACTATGGCTACACCTTC. This sequence joins TRBV28 and TRBJ1-2, with a weak D call TRBD1 (6 bases). Per the germline V gene, CDR1 is MDHEN and CDR2 is SYDVKM. V was pared by 2 bases and J by 3 bases, with 13 bases between. The CDR3 has 15 amino acids.

The rearrangement links TRBV5-1 to TRBJ1-5; TRBD1 agrees at 7 bases. The CDR3 spans 14 residues. V was pared by 0 bases and J by 7 bases, with 4 bases of the junction left unmatched. Looked up from germline, CDR1 is SGHRS and CDR2 is YFSETQ. CDR3 loop: CASSLDTGAQPQHF. CDR3 nucleotides: TGCGCCAGCAGCTTGGATACAGGGGCCCAGCCCCAGCATTTT.

This chain joins TRBV6-5 and TRBJ1-5, with D possibly being TRBD1 (6 bases). Germline CDR1 is MNHEY and CDR2 is SVGAGI. The CDR3 length is 14 residues. V lost 2 bases and J lost 9, with 14 bases in between. CDR3 in amino acids: CASSYGGRTGPQHF. CDR3 bases: TGTGCCAGCAGTTACGGGGGCAGGACGGGGCCCCAGCATTTT.

The rearrangement joins TRBV27 to TRBJ1-2, with D tentatively TRBD1 (5 bases). The V end was cut by 2 bases, the J end by 7 bases, with 14 bases between. The CDR3 sequence is 14 residues long. CDR1 MNHEY and CDR2 SMNVEV come from the germline V gene (reference sequence). The CDR3 DNA reads TGTGCCAGCAGTTTACAGGGTTGGGGAGGTGGCTACACCTTC. Its translation is CASSLQGWGGGYTF.

This clone was counted a single time. This sequence joins TRBV29-1 and TRBJ2-5; TRBD1 matches 8 bases. Trimming removed 2 bases from V and 5 bases from J; junction bases left unmatched: 10. Per the germline V gene, CDR1 is SQVTM and CDR2 is ANQGSEA. This CDR3 spans 15 amino acids. The CDR3 nucleotides are TGCAGCGTTGAACGGGGTTCAGGGGGCGCGGAGACCCAGTACTTC. This codes for CSVERGSGGAETQYF.

Only one count was recorded for this clone. The chain joins TRBV7-2 to TRBJ2-5, with D unclear. V lost 7 bases and J 4 bases, leaving 13 bases between the germline ends. Germline V gene data show CDR1 as SGHTA and CDR2 as FQGNSA. This CDR3 contains 13 residues. CDR3 residues: CASIPSLGETQYF. The CDR3 DNA reads as TGTGCCAGCATCCCATCCCTCGGAGAGACCCAGTACTTC.

This chain links TRBV10-3 with TRBJ2-7; TRBD1 aligns across 9 bases. The CDR3 has 12 residues. With 10 bases clipped from V and 13 bases from J, the junction kept 14 bases outside the gene matches. Germline loops: CDR1 ENHRY, CDR2 SYGVKD. The CDR3 sequence: CATGTGKGLGYF. CDR3 nucleotide sequence: TGTGCCACGGGGACAGGGAAGGGGTTAGGATACTTC.